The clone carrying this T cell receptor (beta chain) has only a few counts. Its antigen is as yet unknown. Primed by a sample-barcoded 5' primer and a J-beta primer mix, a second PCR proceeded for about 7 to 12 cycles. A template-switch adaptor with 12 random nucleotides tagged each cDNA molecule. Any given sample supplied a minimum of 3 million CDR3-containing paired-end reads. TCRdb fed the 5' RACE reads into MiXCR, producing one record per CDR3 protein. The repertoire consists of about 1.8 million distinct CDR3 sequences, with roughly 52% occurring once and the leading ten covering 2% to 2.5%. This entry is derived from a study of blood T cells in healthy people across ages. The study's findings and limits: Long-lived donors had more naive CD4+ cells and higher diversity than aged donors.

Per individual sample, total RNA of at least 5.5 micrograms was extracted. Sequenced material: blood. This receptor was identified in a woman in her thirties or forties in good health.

The CDR3 region is CASSFEGDLYGYTF. In DNA, the CDR3 is TGCGCCAGCAGCTTCGAGGGGGACCTCTATGGCTACACCTTC. V usage is TRBV5-1 and J usage is TRBJ1-2, with D maybe TRBD1 (6 bases). Germline V gives CDR1 SGHRS, CDR2 YFSETQ. The CDR3 consists of 14 residues. Trimming removed 2 bases at V and 4 bases at J, with 12 bases between.